The rows below give T cell receptor beta chains drawn from one sample of a study of blood T cell repertoires in COVID-19. Generated by immunoSEQ multiplex PCR, the TCRdb table keeps only in-frame clones and is missing some. The sample yields roughly 190,000 clones, 87% seen once. The sequenced material came from peripheral blood. These receptors originate from a man aged 55 to 70 with active or convalescent COVID-19. Both conserved end residues are part of each CDR3. Each record gives: clone size, J gene, V gene, D gene, CDR3 protein, CDR3 DNA. The D gene is left open where the match is weak. Clone size is shown for a subset of rows, as once, few, many or a class of expanded clone.

few | TRBJ1-3 | TRBV3-1/TRBV3-2 | NA | CASSNVGGSSGNTIYF | TGTGCCAGCAGCAATGTCGGGGGGTCCTCTGGAAACACCATATATTTT
NA | TRBJ1-2 | TRBV18 | NA | CASSLPSRGYTF | TGTGCCAGCTCACTCCCCTCTCGGGGCTACACCTTC
NA | TRBJ2-7 | TRBV19 | TRBD2 | CASMVAGGRGEQYF | TGTGCCAGTATGGTCGCGGGGGGGCGTGGCGAGCAGTACTTC
NA | TRBJ1-5 | TRBV7-7 | TRBD1 | CASSQDRDQPQHF | TGTGCCAGCAGCCAGGACAGGGATCAGCCCCAGCATTTT
NA | TRBJ2-1 | TRBV4-1 | NA | CASSQVAGRPYNEQFF | TGCGCCAGCAGCCAAGTGGCGGGGCGGCCCTACAATGAGCAGTTCTTC
NA | TRBJ1-1 | TRBV29-1 | TRBD1 | CSVSGQTEAFF | TGCAGCGTTTCGGGACAGACTGAAGCTTTCTTT
few | TRBJ1-2 | TRBV7-9 | NA | CASSLTSREDGYTF | TGTGCCAGCAGCTTAACGTCGAGGGAGGATGGCTACACCTTC
NA | TRBJ2-7 | TRBV4-1 | NA | CASSHGHSYEQYF | TGCGCCAGCAGCCATGGACACTCCTACGAGCAGTACTTC
few | TRBJ1-2 | TRBV18 | NA | CASSPPMREGYTF | TGTGCCAGCTCACCACCGATGAGGGAGGGCTACACCTTC
NA | TRBJ1-2 | TRBV6-5 | NA | CASSYAVGGTYGYTF | TGTGCCAGCAGTTACGCCGTCGGGGGGACCTATGGCTACACCTTC
NA | TRBJ1-2 | TRBV2 | NA | CASSEMGAVPYGYTF | TGTGCCAGCAGTGAGATGGGGGCCGTCCCCTATGGCTACACCTTC
NA | TRBJ2-7 | TRBV7-9 | TRBD2 | CASSPGLAGGPWDEQYF | TGTGCCAGCAGCCCGGGACTAGCGGGGGGGCCTTGGGACGAGCAGTACTTC
NA | TRBJ1-2 | TRBV14 | NA | CASSYRRNYGYTF | TGTGCCAGCAGCTACCGGAGGAACTATGGCTACACCTTC
NA | TRBJ1-1 | TRBV2 | NA | CASSVLMNTEAFF | TGTGCCAGCAGTGTACTGATGAACACTGAAGCTTTCTTT
NA | TRBJ2-5 | TRBV5-1 | TRBD1 | CASCTGRGSETQYF | TGCGCCAGCTGCACCGGCAGGGGGTCTGAGACCCAGTACTTC